These 23 T cell receptor beta chains came from one sample sequenced in a study of tumor-infiltrating lymphocytes in primary liver carcinoma. With a constant-region primer, TCR beta cDNA was made from approximately 520 ng of total RNA. Amplification in three nested multiplex PCR rounds with slightly modified ARM-PCR gave rise to TCR beta libraries. Rounds one and two of PCR, each of 10 cycles, were primed with TRBV1-TRBV30 forward primers and a C-beta reverse primer. MiXCR was run by TCRdb on the multiplex PCR reads, yielding one entry per CDR3 protein. This sample yields 44,000 or so distinct CDR3 sequences, of which 60% to 85% are seen a single time; just under 30% belongs to the top ten. Investigators took RNA and DNA out together from approximately 22-30 mg of unsorted bulk tissue. The sequencing sample was made of liver tumor tissue from sampling region 5. The subset was: tumor region T5, tumor centre. Receptors originate from a man between 35 and 55 years old with primary liver carcinoma and hepatitis B virus infection.

In the case of this clonotype: A read error may explain this, as a much larger clone is one base away. This chain uses TRBV7-9 with TRBJ2-3, with D unclear. Germline V lookup: CDR1 SEHNR, CDR2 FQNEAQ (reference sequence). Deletions cut 8 bases from V and 1 base from J, with 10 bases between. This CDR3 is 13 amino acids long. CDR3 sequence: CASSESGTDTQYF. DNA of the CDR3: TGTGCCAGCTCGGAAAGCGGCACAGATACGCAGTATTTT.

Notes on this clonotype: Mismatch with germline at one junction end may stem from a read error. The chain carries TRBV13 and TRBJ2-2; possible D gene TRBD2, 7 bases. Looked up from germline, CDR1 is PRHDT and CDR2 is FYEKMQ (reference sequence). CDR3 length: 15 residues. The CDR3 sequence: CVSSLYREGTGKLFF. The CDR3, as DNA: TGTGTCAGCAGCTTATACAGGGAGGGCACCGGGAAGCTGTTTTTT.

For this clonotype: One end of the junction varies from germline; a read error may be responsible. V is TRBV10-3 and J is TRBJ2-1; possibly TRBD2 for D (6 bases). CDR3 length equals 16 residues. Germline CDR1 ENHRY, CDR2 SYGVKD. CDR3 nucleotides: TGTGCCATCGGTGAGTCGCTTCGCGGGAAGGATGTTGAGCAGTTCTTC. Its protein product is CAIGESLRGKDVEQFF.

This clonotype appeared once. Germline and junction disagree at one end, which may indicate a read error. This chain uses TRBV7-9 with TRBJ1-3, with a tentative D call TRBD1 (6 bases). The CDR3 runs 15 residues. Germline V gives CDR1 SEHNR, CDR2 FQNEAQ (reference sequence). The CDR3 bases are TGTGCCAGCAGCCTTACAGGACAGAGTGGAAACACCATGTATTTT. Its translation is CASSLTGQSGNTMYF.

The gene calls are TRBV29-1 and TRBJ2-7; possible D gene TRBD1, 6 bases. Germline assignment: CDR1 SQVTM and CDR2 ANQGSEA. This CDR3 has 16 amino acids. V was cut by 4 bases and J by 2 bases, with 21 bases left in between. CDR3 nucleotide sequence: TGCAGCGTTGGTCTCCGGGTCGGACAGAGCCCCTACGAGCAGTACTTC. Its translation: CSVGLRVGQSPYEQYF.

Notes on this clonotype: A much larger clone differs from this one at a single base, so this may be a read error. This CDR3 is missing its conserved last phenylalanine or tryptophan, likely due to a read error. The V and J genes are TRBV20-1 and TRBJ2-1; no clear D gene. The CDR3 runs to 13 residues. Germline assignment: CDR1 DFQATT and CDR2 SNEGSKA (reference sequence). With 0 bases removed from V and 6 bases from J, the gap between germline ends came to 9 bases. The CDR3 DNA sequence: TGCAGTGCTAGAGATATGGCGATCAATGAGCAGTTCTCC. It encodes CSARDMAINEQFS.

Turning to this clonotype: At one end, the junction sequence differs from germline, possibly due to a read error. The chain employs TRBV4-1 and TRBJ2-7, with D tentatively TRBD1 (5 bases). The CDR3 is 15 amino acids. Germline CDR1 is MGHRA and CDR2 is YSYEKL. The CDR3 DNA follows: TGCGCCAGCCGCCAAATCGTGGGGCTCACCTACGAGCAGTACTTC. Translation gives CASRQIVGLTYEQYF.

With regard to this clonotype: As the CDR3 is not closed by the conserved phenylalanine or tryptophan, this likely results from a read error. The chain recombines TRBV6-5 with TRBJ2-1; 12 nucleotides agree with TRBD2. V shed 8 bases, J shed 9 bases, and the junction held 11 bases outside the gene matches. In germline, CDR1 is MNHEY, CDR2 SVGAGI. The CDR3 runs 15 residues. For the CDR3, the DNA is TGTGCCAGCCGGACGGCTAGCGGGAGGGTCGGTGAGCAGTTCCTC. As protein: CASRTASGRVGEQFL.

Regarding this clonotype: The junction departs from germline at one end; a sequencing error may be responsible. This chain joins TRBV10-3 and TRBJ2-5, with 8 bases identical to TRBD1. The CDR3 runs to 15 residues. CDR1 and CDR2 (germline): ENHRY, SYGVKD. The chain's CDR3 is CGISELGRGRRTQYF. DNA of the CDR3: TGTGGCATCAGTGAGCTGGGCAGGGGGCGTCGGACCCAGTACTTC.

Points on this clonotype: The junction does not match germline at one end; this may be a read error. V gene TRBV12-3 or TRBV12-4 combines with J gene TRBJ2-2; no clear D gene. The CDR3 is 14 amino acids. The CDR3 nucleotides are TGTGCCAACATCGAGTCAGAGAACATCGGGGAGCTGTTTTTT. Its translation: CANIESENIGELFF.

Note on this clonotype: At one of its ends the junction is not consistent with the germline gene, which may arise from a read error. V usage is TRBV11-2 and J usage is TRBJ2-6; 9 bases fit TRBD2. This CDR3 is built from 21 residues. Germline values: CDR1 SGHAT, CDR2 FQNNGV. As DNA, the CDR3 is TGTGCCAGCAGCTTAGGCCATCCTCGGCGGGAGGGCCGCTCTGGGGCCAACGTCCTAACTTTC. Translation: CASSLGHPRREGRSGANVLTF.

The rearrangement links TRBV2 to TRBJ2-1; a weak D match, TRBD2 (5 bases). The CDR3 spans 15 residues. The V end lost 6 bases, the J end lost 0 bases, and 12 bases lay between the germline ends. Germline V gene sequence: CDR1 SNHLY, CDR2 FYNNEI. The DNA for the CDR3 is TGTGCCAGCAGCCTCCAGGAGGCCTCCTACAATGAGCAGTTCTTC. It translates to CASSLQEASYNEQFF.

There are many counts of this clonotype. The CDR3: CASTLGQDRSGANVLTF. CDR3 DNA: TGTGCCAGCACCCTGGGACAGGACCGCTCTGGGGCCAACGTCCTGACTTTC. This chain joins TRBV6-1 and TRBJ2-6; 8 bases align to TRBD1. Trimming removed 7 bases from V and 0 bases from J; junction bases left unmatched: 8. The length of the CDR3 is 17 residues. Germline V CDR1 and CDR2: MNHNS, SASEGT.

To note about this clonotype: The final CDR3 position lacks the conserved phenylalanine or tryptophan, pointing to a likely read error. V and J are TRBV12-3 or TRBV12-4 and TRBJ2-7; 12 positions agree with TRBD2. Trimming cost V 8 bases and J 3 bases; bases outside gene matches: 11. The CDR3 loop spans 16 amino acids. CDR3 DNA: TGTGCCAGCGAATCGGGACTAGCGGGCAGCTACTACGAGCAGTACCTC. It codes for CASESGLAGSYYEQYL.

Of note for this clonotype: Just one base apart from a much larger clone, this may be a read error. V and J are TRBV28 and TRBJ2-7; no clear D gene. This CDR3 has 13 amino acids. Deletions cut 10 bases from V and 1 base from J, with 14 bases between. Germline V gives CDR1 MDHEN, CDR2 SYDVKM. The CDR3 nucleotides are TGTGCCAACTCGGCCTTAGGGTCCTACGAGCAGTACTTC. Its protein product is CANSALGSYEQYF.

This clonotype was picked up one time. One base away lies a much larger clone, so this may be a sequencing read error. The chain has TRBV7-8 and TRBJ2-7; 11 nucleotides align to TRBD2. The CDR3 is 15 amino acids. Germline CDR1 reads SGHVS; CDR2 reads FQNEAQ. CDR3 sequence reads: CVSSLGTSGSYEQYF. Written as DNA, the CDR3 is TGTGTCAGCAGCCTCGGGACTAGCGGCTCCTACGAGCAGTACTTC.

This clonotype was picked up a small number of times. Given the absence of the conserved phenylalanine or tryptophan at the CDR3 end, a read error is likely. The genes are TRBV11-1 and TRBJ2-2; 9 bases are shared with TRBD1. Trimming removed 7 bases from V and 5 bases from J; junction bases left unmatched: 11. CDR1 and CDR2 from the germline V gene are SGHAT and FQDESV (reference sequence). The CDR3 is made up of 16 amino acids. The CDR3, as DNA: TGTGCCAGCAACATACAAGGACAGGGGAAAACCGGGGAGCTGTTTTTA. This encodes CASNIQGQGKTGELFL.

This clonotype was counted a few times. This sequence may be a read error, since a much larger clone differs from it by one base. The V gene is TRBV4-2, the J gene TRBJ2-2, with D possibly matching TRBD1 (6 bases). The CDR3 contains 15 residues. Germline V gene lookup returns CDR1 LGHNA and CDR2 YNFKEQ. The CDR3 here is CVSSQDLQGSGEPFF. Here the CDR3 DNA reads TGTGTCAGCAGCCAAGACCTACAGGGATCCGGGGAGCCGTTTTTT.

Concerning this clonotype itself: The conserved final phenylalanine or tryptophan is absent from the CDR3, which likely points to a read error. It is unclear where the CDR3 begins or ends on the DNA, so no DNA is shown, and the CDR3 is as TCRdb lists it. The chain is built from TRBV11-2 and TRBJ2-1; TRBD1 was called by the table and not checked on the DNA. CDR1 and CDR2 from the germline V gene are SGHAT and FQNNGV. Termini included, the CDR3 measures 16 amino acids. The CDR3 is CASSSRPSGGIYERFL.

CDR3 loop: CASSGREQPQHF. In DNA, the CDR3 is TGCGCCAGCAGCGGTCGGGAGCAGCCCCAGCATTTT. This chain links TRBV10-1 with TRBJ1-5; no reliable D call. The CDR3 is 12 amino acids. V was pared by 6 bases and J by 7 bases, with 10 bases between. The germline V gene encodes CDR1 WNHNN and CDR2 SYGVQD (reference sequence).

This clonotype was seen ten or more times. The genes are TRBV28 and TRBJ2-5; D may be TRBD2 (6 bases). CDR1 is MDHEN, CDR2 SYDVKM, per germline. The CDR3 is made up of 14 amino acids. V lost 4 bases, J lost 5 bases, and 14 bases lay in between. CDR3 nucleotides: TGTGCCAGCAGTTCCTCGGGACTCCAGGAGACCCAGTACTTC. It is translated as CASSSSGLQETQYF.

This rearrangement joins TRBV30 to TRBJ2-1; D might be TRBD2 (5 bases). V lost 4 bases and J lost 13, with 20 bases in between. The V gene's germline CDR1 is GTSNPN and CDR2 SVGIG (reference sequence). The CDR3 sequence is 13 residues long. CDR3 amino acids: CAWNVVRRGEQFF. The CDR3 bases are TGTGCCTGGAACGTTGTACGACGGGGTGAACAGTTCTTC.

This clonotype has a count of ten or more. CDR3 protein: CASSQEKQNYGYTF. CDR3 coding DNA: TGTGCCAGCAGCCAAGAAAAGCAGAACTATGGCTACACCTTC. The chain uses TRBV4-2 and TRBJ1-2; D is unclear. Germline V gene lookup returns CDR1 LGHNA and CDR2 YNFKEQ. V gave up 0 bases and J gave up 2 bases, with 7 bases separating them. The CDR3 extends over 14 amino acids.